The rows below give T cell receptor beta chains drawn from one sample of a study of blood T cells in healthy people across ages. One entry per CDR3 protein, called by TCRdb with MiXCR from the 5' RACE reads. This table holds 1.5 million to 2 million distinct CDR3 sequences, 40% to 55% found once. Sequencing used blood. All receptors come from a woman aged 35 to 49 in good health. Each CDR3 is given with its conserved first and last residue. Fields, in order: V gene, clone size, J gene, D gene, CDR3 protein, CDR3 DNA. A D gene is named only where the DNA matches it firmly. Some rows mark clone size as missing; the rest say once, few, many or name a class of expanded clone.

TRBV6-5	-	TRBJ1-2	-	CASSYSVANYGYTF	TGTGCCAGCAGTTACTCGGTAGCTAACTATGGCTACACCTTC
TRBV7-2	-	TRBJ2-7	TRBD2	CASSLAPPGTSHYYEQYF	TGTGCCAGCAGCTTAGCGCCCCCCGGGACTAGCCACTACTACGAGCAGTACTTC
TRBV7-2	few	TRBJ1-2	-	CASSLGVGTSNYGYTF	TGTGCCAGCAGCTTAGGGGTCGGGACATCTAACTATGGCTACACCTTC
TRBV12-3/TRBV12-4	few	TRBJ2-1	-	CASSLSSGGGNEQFF	TGTGCCAGCAGTTTATCAAGCGGTGGGGGGAATGAGCAGTTCTTC
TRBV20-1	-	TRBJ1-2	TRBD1	CSVQKAGQVYGYTF	TGCAGTGTGCAGAAGGCGGGACAGGTCTATGGCTACACCTTC
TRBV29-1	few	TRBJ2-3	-	CSAPGEDTQYF	TGCAGCGCCCCAGGGGAGGATACGCAGTATTTT
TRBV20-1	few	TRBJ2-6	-	CSAPGLSGANVLTF	TGCAGTGCTCCCGGACTTTCTGGGGCCAACGTCCTGACTTTC
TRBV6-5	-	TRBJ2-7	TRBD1	CASRLDRGYNEQYF	TGTGCCAGCAGATTGGACAGGGGGTACAATGAGCAGTACTTC
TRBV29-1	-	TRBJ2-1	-	CILRLNSYNEQFF	TGCATCCTTCGACTGAACTCCTACAATGAGCAGTTCTTC
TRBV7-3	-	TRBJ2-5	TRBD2	CASSLMAGRGGNNEQYF	TGTGCCAGCAGCTTAATGGCGGGGCGGGGGGGAAATAATGAGCAGTACTTC
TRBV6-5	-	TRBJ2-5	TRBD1	CASSHNRGGRETQYF	TGTGCCAGCAGCCATAACAGGGGCGGAAGGGAGACCCAGTACTTC
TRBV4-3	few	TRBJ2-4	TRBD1	CASRIIGQGVAKNIQYF	TGCGCCAGCAGGATTATAGGGCAGGGGGTAGCCAAAAACATTCAGTACTTC
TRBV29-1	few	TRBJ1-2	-	CSVDPGSLYGYTF	TGCAGCGTTGATCCCGGATCCCTCTATGGCTACACCTTC
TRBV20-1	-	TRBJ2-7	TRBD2	CSALLAGLNEQYF	TGCAGTGCTTTACTAGCGGGGCTCAACGAGCAGTACTTC
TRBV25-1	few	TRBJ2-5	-	CASSGHETQYF	TGTGCCAGCAGTGGTCATGAGACCCAGTACTTC
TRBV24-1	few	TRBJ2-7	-	CATSPGSSYEQYF	TGTGCCACTAGTCCAGGAAGCTCCTACGAGCAGTACTTC
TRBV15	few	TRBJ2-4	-	CATSSGVGTKNIQYF	TGTGCCACCAGCAGCGGTGTCGGCACGAAAAACATTCAGTACTTC
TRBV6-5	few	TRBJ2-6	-	CASSYLGQGANVLTF	TGTGCCAGCAGTTACTTAGGACAGGGGGCCAACGTCCTGACTTTC
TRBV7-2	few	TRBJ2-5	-	CASSVNRVKETQYF	TGTGCCAGCAGCGTAAACAGAGTAAAAGAGACCCAGTACTTC
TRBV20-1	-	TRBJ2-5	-	CSARSPLGFQETQYF	TGCAGTGCTAGATCCCCTTTGGGGTTCCAAGAGACCCAGTACTTC
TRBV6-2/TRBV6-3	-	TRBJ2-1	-	CASSYRTGFYNEQFF	TGTGCCAGCAGTTACCGGACGGGGTTCTACAATGAGCAGTTCTTC
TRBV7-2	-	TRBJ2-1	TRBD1	CASSRDRGVYNEQFF	TGTGCCAGCAGTCGGGACAGGGGGGTCTACAATGAGCAGTTCTTC
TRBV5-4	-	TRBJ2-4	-	CASSLDRLGDIQYF	TGTGCCAGCAGCTTGGACAGGCTTGGAGACATTCAGTACTTC
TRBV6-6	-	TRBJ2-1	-	CASSITGPPTYNEQFF	TGTGCCAGCAGCATCACGGGTCCCCCGACCTACAATGAGCAGTTCTTC
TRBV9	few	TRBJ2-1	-	CASSVVPSSYNEQFF	TGTGCCAGCAGCGTAGTTCCCAGCTCCTACAATGAGCAGTTCTTC
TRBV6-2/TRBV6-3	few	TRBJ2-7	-	CASSYGSIQYF	TGTGCCAGCAGTTACGGCTCCATACAGTACTTC
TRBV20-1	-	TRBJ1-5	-	CSASGSSPGDQPQHF	TGCAGTGCTAGTGGGTCCTCTCCAGGGGATCAGCCCCAGCATTTT
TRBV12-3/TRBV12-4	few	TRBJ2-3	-	CASSAPLDKTDTQYF	TGTGCCAGCAGTGCTCCTTTGGACAAGACGGATACGCAGTATTTT
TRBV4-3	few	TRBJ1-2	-	CASSQDLGAGYTF	TGCGCCAGCAGCCAAGATCTGGGGGCTGGCTACACCTTC
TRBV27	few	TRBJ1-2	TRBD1	CASTELGTENGYTF	TGTGCCAGCACCGAACTCGGGACAGAAAATGGCTACACCTTC
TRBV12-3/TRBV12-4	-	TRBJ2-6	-	CASKRRAGANVLTF	TGTGCCAGCAAGAGGCGGGCCGGGGCCAACGTCCTGACTTTC
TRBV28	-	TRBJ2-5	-	CASASETQYF	TGTGCCAGCGCCTCGGAGACCCAGTACTTC
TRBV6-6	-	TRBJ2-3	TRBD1	CASRQGADTRYF	TGTGCCAGCAGACAGGGGGCAGATACGCGGTATTTT
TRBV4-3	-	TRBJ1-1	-	CASSPTGASTEAFF	TGCGCCAGCAGCCCCACGGGGGCGAGCACTGAAGCTTTCTTT
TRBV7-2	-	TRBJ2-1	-	CASSLEARRSQFF	TGTGCCAGCAGCTTAGAAGCCAGGAGAAGCCAGTTCTTC
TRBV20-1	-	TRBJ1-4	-	CSAADVATNEKLFF	TGCAGTGCTGCTGACGTTGCAACTAATGAAAAACTGTTTTTT
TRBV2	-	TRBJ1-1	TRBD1	CANRFKTGAMNTEAFF	TGTGCCAACCGATTTAAAACAGGGGCCATGAACACTGAAGCTTTCTTT
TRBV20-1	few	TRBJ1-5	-	CSARDLGGQPQHF	TGCAGTGCTAGAGATCTCGGGGGTCAGCCCCAGCATTTT
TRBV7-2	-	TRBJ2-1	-	CASSRDRNYNGQFF	TGTGCCAGCAGCAGGGACCGGAACTACAATGGGCAGTTCTTC
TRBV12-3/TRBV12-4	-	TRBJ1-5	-	CASSVWERNQPQHF	TGTGCCAGCAGTGTTTGGGAGCGCAATCAGCCCCAGCATTTT
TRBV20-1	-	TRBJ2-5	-	CSARNHPVGQETQYF	TGCAGTGCTAGAAACCACCCCGTGGGGCAAGAGACCCAGTACTTC
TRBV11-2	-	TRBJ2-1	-	CASSLVLREVRSYNEQFF	TGTGCCAGCAGCTTAGTCCTGAGGGAGGTGAGGTCCTACAATGAGCAGTTCTTC
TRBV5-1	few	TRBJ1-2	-	CASSSDGIYGYTF	TGCGCCAGCAGCTCGGACGGGATCTATGGCTACACCTTC
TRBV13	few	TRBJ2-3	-	CASAMGIPSTDTQYF	TGTGCCAGCGCTATGGGGATTCCTAGCACAGATACGCAGTATTTT
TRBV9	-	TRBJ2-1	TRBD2	CASSVAVGGRGGLYNEQFF	TGTGCCAGCAGCGTAGCCGTCGGCGGGCGGGGGGGCCTCTACAATGAGCAGTTCTTC
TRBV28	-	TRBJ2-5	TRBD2	CASSFGLDRRETQYF	TGTGCCAGCAGTTTCGGACTAGATCGGCGAGAGACCCAGTACTTC
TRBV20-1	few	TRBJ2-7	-	CSAPGTKTYEQYF	TGCAGTGCTCCCGGGACAAAGACCTACGAGCAGTACTTC
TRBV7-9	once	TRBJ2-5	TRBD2	CASSLQAGGQETQYF	TGTGCCAGCAGCTTACAAGCGGGGGGGCAAGAGACCCAGTACTTC
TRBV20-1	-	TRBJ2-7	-	CSAPLRGGYEQYF	TGCAGTGCCCCCCTCCGGGGCGGGTACGAGCAGTACTTC
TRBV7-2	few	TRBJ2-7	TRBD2	CASSLGSSGGASYEQYF	TGTGCCAGCAGCTTAGGTTCTAGCGGGGGCGCCTCCTACGAGCAGTACTTC
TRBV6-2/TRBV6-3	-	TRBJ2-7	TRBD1	CASSYFGQGIYEQYF	TGTGCCAGCAGTTACTTTGGACAGGGGATCTACGAGCAGTACTTC
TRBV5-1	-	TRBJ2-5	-	CASSWWGVNRLEETQYF	TGCGCCAGCAGCTGGTGGGGAGTAAATCGGTTAGAAGAGACCCAGTACTTC
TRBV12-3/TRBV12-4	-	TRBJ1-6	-	CASSLAGVDSPLHF	TGTGCCAGCAGTTTAGCGGGTGTTGATTCACCCCTCCACTTT
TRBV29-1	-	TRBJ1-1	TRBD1	CSVETGRATEAFF	TGCAGCGTTGAGACAGGGCGCGCCACTGAAGCTTTCTTT
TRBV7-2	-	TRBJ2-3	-	CASSLMVKTVGLTDTQYF	TGTGCCAGCAGCTTAATGGTGAAGACAGTAGGATTAACAGATACGCAGTATTTT